One sample yielded the 22 T cell receptor beta chains listed below, sequenced in a study of blood T cell repertoires in COVID-19. The repertoire was sequenced with immunoSEQ multiplex PCR; TCRdb's copy has only in-frame clones and lacks some. Of about 260,000 clones in the sample, around 87% were seen once. Specimen: peripheral blood. The source of these receptors is a woman in her thirties or forties who had recovered from COVID-19.

The chain joins TRBV2 to TRBJ1-5; 7 bases are a match to TRBD1. With 6 bases clipped from V and 4 bases from J, the junction kept 3 bases outside the gene matches. Per germline, CDR1 SNHLY and CDR2 FYNNEI. This CDR3 comprises 13 residues. The CDR3 protein is CASSPQGNQPQHF. Here the CDR3 DNA reads TGTGCCAGCAGCCCACAGGGGAATCAGCCCCAGCATTTT.

This clone was observed a few times. V usage is TRBV2 and J usage is TRBJ1-1; D perhaps matches TRBD1 (5 bases). The CDR3 runs to 13 residues. The V gene lost 3 bases and the J gene lost 10 bases, with 15 bases spanning the gap. The V gene's germline CDR1 is SNHLY and CDR2 FYNNEI. The chain's CDR3 is CASSDATVRSAFF. The CDR3 bases are TGTGCCAGCAGTGACGCGACAGTGAGATCAGCTTTCTTT.

The V gene is TRBV11-2, the J gene TRBJ1-5, with 9 bases fitting TRBD1. The ends lost 8 bases at V and 5 bases at J; junction bases unmatched: 10. Germline V CDR1 and CDR2: SGHAT, FQNNGV. The CDR3 contains 15 residues. CDR3 sequence (DNA): TGTGCCAGCCACCGTCGGGACAGGGTTTATCAGCCCCAGCATTTT. Protein product: CASHRRDRVYQPQHF.

The rearrangement joins TRBV6-6 to TRBJ2-7, with 9 bases identical to TRBD1. CDR1 and CDR2 (germline): MNHNY, SVGAGI (reference sequence). V was clipped by 5 bases and J by 7 bases; unmatched bases: 6. This CDR3 contains 13 residues. In DNA form, the CDR3 reads TGTGCCAGCAGTCCAAGGACAGGGGTTGAGCAGTACTTC. Its translation: CASSPRTGVEQYF.

The chain is built from TRBV27 and TRBJ2-1, with 9 nucleotides matching TRBD2. V lost 5 bases and J lost 10; bases outside the gene matches: 18. The CDR3 loop spans 17 amino acids. In germline, CDR1 is MNHEY, CDR2 SMNVEV (reference sequence). CDR3 sequence (DNA): TGTGCCAGCAGTCCATCCTTAGCTCGCGGGGGGGCCGGGGAGCAGTTCTTC. Its protein is CASSPSLARGGAGEQFF.

The chain joins TRBV2 to TRBJ1-5; D remains ambiguous. V was clipped by 6 bases and J by 3 bases, with 9 bases between them. Germline lookup yields CDR1 SNHLY and CDR2 FYNNEI. This CDR3 contains 13 residues. CDR3 sequence: CASSRENNQPQHF. The CDR3 nucleotides read TGTGCCAGCAGCCGGGAGAACAATCAGCCCCAGCATTTT.

The chain links TRBV6-2 or TRBV6-3 to TRBJ2-1, with TRBD1 matching over 9 bases. Germline CDR1 is MNHEY and CDR2 is SVGEGT. The CDR3 sequence is 16 residues long. V gave up 0 bases and J gave up 5 bases; unmatched junction bases: 5. In DNA form, the CDR3 reads TGTGCCAGCAGTTACTCGAAGGGACAGGGCAACAATGAGCAGTTCTTC. This gives the protein CASSYSKGQGNNEQFF.

The CDR3 sequence is CASSPSSGGAEYF. In DNA form, the CDR3 reads TGCGCCAGCAGCCCTTCTAGCGGGGGGGCGGAGTATTTT. The chain carries TRBV5-1 and TRBJ2-3; 12 nucleotides line up with TRBD2. The junction had 7 bases not matched to a gene; V was cut back by 4 bases and J by 13 bases. Germline V gene sequence: CDR1 SGHRS, CDR2 YFSETQ. The CDR3 covers 13 residues.

This chain joins TRBV9 and TRBJ2-5; D might be TRBD2 (5 bases). Germline-derived CDR1 and CDR2 are SGDLS and YYNGEE. The CDR3 is 15 amino acids. The V and J ends lost 0 bases and 0 bases respectively, with 9 bases between them. CDR3 coding DNA: TGTGCCAGCAGCGTAGGCGGGCACTACCAAGAGACCCAGTACTTC. Amino acids: CASSVGGHYQETQYF. The variable domain in full, completed from reference TRBV9 and TRBJ2-5, reads DSGVTQTPKHLITATGQRVTLRCSPRSGDLSVYWYQQSLDQGLQFLIQYYNGEERAKGNILERFSAQQFPDLHSELNLSSLELGDSALYFCASSVGGHYQETQYFGPGTRLLVL.

The gene calls are TRBV18 and TRBJ2-3; maybe TRBD2 (5 bases). CDR1 is KGHSH, CDR2 LQKENI, per germline. The ends were cut back, 0 bases at V and 2 bases at J, with 9 bases in the middle. CDR3 length equals 15 residues. Written as DNA, the CDR3 is TGTGCCAGCTCACCACCTGGACTGACCACAGATACGCAGTATTTT. Amino acid sequence: CASSPPGLTTDTQYF. The whole variable domain, remainder taken from reference TRBV18 and TRBJ2-3, is NAGVMQNPRHLVRRRGQEARLRCSPMKGHSHVYWYRQLPEEGLKFMVYLQKENIIDESGMPKERFSAEFPKEGPSILRIQQVVRGDSAAYFCASSPPGLTTDTQYFGPGTRLTVL.

V is TRBV10-2 and J is TRBJ2-7, with 8 bases matching TRBD2. Germline-derived CDR1 and CDR2 are WSHSY and SAAADI. Trimming took 10 bases from V and 2 from J; bases not matched to a gene: 7. The CDR3 consists of 13 residues. Here the CDR3 DNA reads TGCGCCACGGGGGGACTAGAGGCCTACGAGCAGTACTTC. Translating gives CATGGLEAYEQYF.

This chain links TRBV6-1 with TRBJ1-1, with 10 bases aligning to TRBD1. Germline CDR1 and CDR2: MNHNS and SASEGT. The trim removed 7 bases at V and 5 bases at J, leaving 10 bases unmatched. The CDR3 totals 15 residues. CDR3: CASTPGQGRETEAFF. DNA for the CDR3: TGTGCCAGCACCCCGGGACAGGGGCGGGAAACTGAAGCTTTCTTT.

CDR3 sequence: CASSGQGSYNSPLHF. In DNA, the CDR3 is TGTGCCAGCAGTGGACAGGGCTCCTATAATTCACCCCTCCACTTT. This sequence joins TRBV2 and TRBJ1-6; TRBD1 agrees at 7 bases. Germline assignment: CDR1 SNHLY and CDR2 FYNNEI. CDR3 length: 15 amino acids. Germline trimming cut 4 bases from V and 0 bases from J; bases unmatched to any gene: 0.

The V gene is TRBV12-3 or TRBV12-4, the J gene TRBJ2-5; perhaps TRBD2 as D (6 bases). Trimming removed 6 bases at V and 4 bases at J, with 9 bases between. The CDR3 runs 12 residues. The CDR3 loop reads CASSRGSETQYF. DNA of the CDR3: TGTGCCAGCAGCCGGGGGTCAGAGACCCAGTACTTC.

The chain is built from TRBV5-1 and TRBJ1-2; weak D call: TRBD1 (5 bases). Germline CDR1 reads SGHRS; CDR2 reads YFSETQ. The CDR3 runs 14 residues. Between the trimmed V and J ends, which lost 2 bases and 6 bases, there was a span of 14 bases. This CDR3 is CASSFSGDWDGYTF. CDR3 DNA: TGCGCCAGCAGCTTTTCGGGGGATTGGGATGGCTACACCTTC.

The CDR3 nucleotides are TGTGCCAGCAGCCCAGGGGGCCGGGACAGGGATGATTCTGGGGCCAACGTCCTGACTTTC. It is translated as CASSPGGRDRDDSGANVLTF. This chain joins TRBV21-1 and TRBJ2-6; the tabulated D call, TRBD1, remains unverified against the DNA. TRBV21-1 is reported as a pseudogene. This CDR3 contains 20 residues.

The V call is TRBV14, the J call TRBJ1-4; 7 nucleotides align to TRBD1. The junction had 3 bases not matched to a gene; V was cut back by 4 bases and J by 10 bases. The CDR3 runs to 12 residues. In germline, CDR1 is SGHDN, CDR2 FVKESK. This CDR3 is CASSRQGGKLFF. CDR3 bases: TGTGCCAGCAGCCGTCAGGGGGGAAAACTGTTTTTT.

This clone was recorded only once. This CDR3 is CASSLGTGRRYEQYF. For the CDR3, the DNA is TGTGCCAGCAGCCTCGGGACAGGGAGACGGTACGAGCAGTACTTC. The V and J genes are TRBV6-5 and TRBJ2-7; 9 bases fit TRBD1. The V gene end was trimmed by 6 bases and the J gene end by 4 bases; junction bases not matched to a gene: 10. This CDR3 is built from 15 residues. The V gene's germline CDR1 is MNHEY and CDR2 SVGAGI.

The chain links TRBV5-1 to TRBJ1-3; 8 bases fit TRBD1. This CDR3 is built from 16 residues. Per germline, CDR1 SGHRS and CDR2 YFSETQ. V shed 0 bases, J shed 0 bases, and the junction held 2 bases outside the gene matches. CDR3 sequence (DNA): TGCGCCAGCAGCTTGGCGGGACAGGACTCTGGAAACACCATATATTTT. Its translation is CASSLAGQDSGNTIYF. Full variable domain (remainder filled in from reference TRBV5-1 and TRBJ1-3): KAGVTQTPRYLIKTRGQQVTLSCSPISGHRSVSWYQQTPGQGLQFLFEYFSETQRNKGNFPGRFSGRQFSNSRSEMNVSTLELGDSALYLCASSLAGQDSGNTIYFGEGSWLTVV.

V and J are TRBV5-4 and TRBJ2-7, with TRBD1 matching 10 bases. With V trimmed by 0 bases and J by 5 bases, 8 bases remained unmatched. Germline assignment: CDR1 SGHNT and CDR2 YYREEE (reference sequence). There are 16 residues in the CDR3. CDR3 in DNA: TGTGCCAGCAGCTTGGGCGGGACAGGGGCCTTCGACGAGCAGTACTTC. Protein: CASSLGGTGAFDEQYF.

The V call is TRBV7-9, the J call TRBJ1-1; D not certain. The CDR3 is 15 amino acids. The germline V gene encodes CDR1 SEHNR and CDR2 FQNEAQ (reference sequence). The V end was cut by 0 bases, the J end by 3 bases, with 11 bases between. CDR3 amino acids: CASSLATADYTEAFF. As DNA, the CDR3 is TGTGCCAGCAGCTTAGCAACAGCGGATTACACTGAAGCTTTCTTT. Full variable domain (rest looked up from reference TRBV7-9 and TRBJ1-1): DTGVSQNPRHKITKRGQNVTFRCDPISEHNRLYWYRQTLGQGPEFLTYFQNEAQLEKSRLLSDRFSAERPKGSFSTLEIQRTEQGDSAMYLCASSLATADYTEAFFGQGTRLTVV.

This clone was observed once. The chain recombines TRBV9 with TRBJ2-2; TRBD1 matches at 7 bases. The V segment lost 0 bases and the J segment 11 bases; nucleotides outside the gene matches: 7. Germline loops: CDR1 SGDLS, CDR2 YYNGEE. The CDR3 contains 14 residues. The CDR3 coding sequence is TGTGCCAGCAGCGTAGGTTACCAGGGGGTTGAGCTGTTTTTT. Protein product: CASSVGYQGVELFF.